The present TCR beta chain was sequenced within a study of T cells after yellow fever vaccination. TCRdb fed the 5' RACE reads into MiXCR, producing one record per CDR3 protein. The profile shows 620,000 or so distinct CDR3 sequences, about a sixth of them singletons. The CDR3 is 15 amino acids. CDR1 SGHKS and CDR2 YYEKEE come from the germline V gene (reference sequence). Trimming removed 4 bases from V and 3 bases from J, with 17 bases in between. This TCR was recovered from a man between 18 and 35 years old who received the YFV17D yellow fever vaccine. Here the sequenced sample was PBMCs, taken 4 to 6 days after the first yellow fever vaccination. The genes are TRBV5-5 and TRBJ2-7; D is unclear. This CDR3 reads CASSTTSGPFYEQYF. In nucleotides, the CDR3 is TGTGCCAGCAGCACTACGTCCGGCCCCTTCTACGAGCAGTACTTC.